This T cell receptor beta chain originates from a study of human T cells and chemical hapten exposure. This clonotype was found many times. Time point described: pre-sensitization, week 0. Treatment meaning: therapeutic diphenylcyclopropenone sensitization with weekly scalp DPC. TCRdb reprocessed the RACE reads with MiXCR, giving one entry per CDR3 protein. The sample carries 380,000 or so distinct CDR3 sequences, around 5.5% recorded once. This CDR3 is 15 amino acids long. The germline V gene encodes CDR1 MDHEN and CDR2 SYDVKM. Trimming shortened V by 2 bases and J by 4 bases, and 12 bases separated the two germline ends.

The receptor was derived from a woman under 30 with alopecia areata. Some clones in this sample may be carry-over from other donors' samples. The rearrangement links TRBV28 to TRBJ1-5; D remains ambiguous. The source material was whole blood, sampled in connection with sensitization to the hapten diphenylcyclopropenone (DPC). For the CDR3, the DNA is TGTGCCAGCAGTTTAGGTTTAGGGCTGAATCAGCCCCAGCATTTT. Its translation is CASSLGLGLNQPQHF.